One and the same sample provided the 19 T cell receptor beta chains below, sequenced in a study of cytomegalovirus exposure and HLA in healthy donors (dated by TCRdb to 2015 to 2018). Receptors were amplified or captured by the immunoSEQ multiplex PCR assay. For the multiplex PCR, a mixture combining 60 forward primers for TCR Vbeta segments and 13 reverse primers for TCR Jbeta segments was used. TCRdb's version of the immuneACCESS table is confined to in-frame rearrangements and falls short of the full clone set. An unresolved V gene accounts for under half of the shortfall where checked; the remainder is of unknown origin. This sample lists some 98,000 clones; about 81% were detected once. Of the sample, roughly 1.5% is held by the ten largest clones. The sequenced material came from PBMCs. The receptors come from a man between 35 and 55 years old in good health and CMV-seronegative.

The rearrangement links TRBV5-1 to TRBJ1-6, with D possibly being TRBD1 (5 bases). Between the trimmed V and J ends, which lost 4 bases and 7 bases, there was a span of 12 bases. CDR1 and CDR2 (germline): SGHRS, YFSETQ. This CDR3 has 14 amino acids. The CDR3 reads CASSPDSSNSPLHF. For the CDR3, the DNA is TGCGCCAGCAGCCCCGACAGTTCGAATTCACCCCTCCACTTT.

This clone was seen only a few times. The rearrangement uses TRBV7-9 and TRBJ2-2; D gene unclear. Looked up from germline, CDR1 is SEHNR and CDR2 is FQNEAQ (reference sequence). The CDR3 extends over 16 amino acids. Trimming took off 5 bases at V and 0 bases at J, with 13 bases between the two ends. CDR3 in amino acids: CASSPLLSANTGELFF. For the CDR3, the DNA is TGTGCCAGCAGCCCGCTTCTGAGTGCGAACACCGGGGAGCTGTTTTTT.

This chain links TRBV5-6 with TRBJ2-7; D might be TRBD1 (6 bases). The V end was cut by 4 bases, the J end by 2 bases, with 13 bases between. The germline V gene encodes CDR1 SGHDT and CDR2 YYEEEE. This CDR3 spans 14 amino acids. This CDR3 is CASSQTGIPYEQYF. The CDR3 bases are TGTGCCAGCAGCCAAACAGGGATCCCCTACGAGCAGTACTTC.

J is TRBJ1-2 and V is TRBV2; D is perhaps TRBD1 (6 bases). V was shortened by 6 bases and J by 6 bases, with 14 bases between the two germline ends. The length of the CDR3 is 13 residues. CDR1 is SNHLY and CDR2 is FYNNEI in the germline V gene. The CDR3 protein is CASRPQGPDGYTF. The CDR3 nucleotides read TGTGCCAGCAGGCCACAGGGTCCGGATGGCTACACCTTC.

This clone was seen just once. Other DNA sequences in the same sample also yield this CDR3. The chain links TRBV5-6 to TRBJ2-7; D perhaps matches TRBD1 (6 bases). Per germline, CDR1 SGHDT and CDR2 YYEEEE. With 4 bases removed from V and 6 bases from J, the gap between germline ends came to 14 bases. This CDR3 is built from 13 residues. The CDR3 coding sequence is TGTGCCAGCAGCCAGGGGTTTTTCTCCGAGCAGTACTTC. Translating it yields CASSQGFFSEQYF. The full variable domain, completed using reference TRBV5-6 and TRBJ2-7, is DAGVTQSPTHLIKTRGQQVTLRCSPKSGHDTVSWYQQALGQGPQFIFQYYEEEERQRGNFPDRFSGHQFPNYSSELNVNALLLGDSALYLCASSQGFFSEQYFGPGTRLTVT.

The chain is built from TRBV11-1 and TRBJ2-2; D remains unclear. Trimming stripped 1 base from V and 0 bases from J, with 18 bases between. Germline lookup yields CDR1 SGHAT and CDR2 FQDESV (reference sequence). The CDR3 is made up of 19 amino acids. Here the CDR3 reads CASSLVGSKNRSNTGELFF. CDR3 nucleotide sequence: TGTGCCAGCAGCTTAGTTGGCTCAAAAAACCGATCGAACACCGGGGAGCTGTTTTTT.

The gene calls are TRBV10-1 and TRBJ1-1; D is possibly TRBD1 (6 bases). The CDR3 extends over 13 amino acids. Looked up from germline, CDR1 is WNHNN and CDR2 is SYGVQD (reference sequence). The ends were cut back, 6 bases at V and 2 bases at J, with 10 bases in the middle. The CDR3 sequence is CASRRDTNTEAFF. The CDR3 bases are TGCGCCAGCAGAAGGGACACCAACACTGAAGCTTTCTTT.

The chain carries TRBV27 and TRBJ2-1; TRBD1 might be the D (5 bases). V shed 4 bases and J shed 2 bases, with 15 bases lying between them. The CDR3 runs to 16 residues. The V gene's germline CDR1 is MNHEY and CDR2 SMNVEV (reference sequence). CDR3 in DNA: TGTGCCAGCAGTTCCTTACAGGTCCGGACCTACAATGAGCAGTTCTTC. Translation gives CASSSLQVRTYNEQFF.

The rearrangement uses TRBV5-1 and TRBJ1-2, with no clear D. Germline lookup yields CDR1 SGHRS and CDR2 YFSETQ. With 0 bases removed from V and 6 bases from J, the gap between germline ends came to 12 bases. This CDR3 has 14 amino acids. This CDR3 reads CASSLEAGLDGYTF. The CDR3 DNA reads as TGCGCCAGCAGCTTGGAGGCGGGTTTGGATGGCTACACCTTC.

The CDR3 DNA reads as TGTGCCAGCAGCTATAGTTTGTATGAGCAGTTCTTC. Translation: CASSYSLYEQFF. This chain links TRBV7-2 with TRBJ2-1; D is uncertain. Germline CDR1 and CDR2: SGHTA and FQGNSA. The ends were cut back, 4 bases at V and 8 bases at J, with 9 bases in the middle. The CDR3 contains 12 residues. The full variable domain, with the rest looked up from reference TRBV7-2 and TRBJ2-1, is GAGVSQSPSNKVTEKGKDVELRCDPISGHTALYWYRQSLGQGLEFLIYFQGNSAPDKSGLPSDRFSAERTGGSVSTLTIQRTQQEDSAVYLCASSYSLYEQFFGPGTRLTVL.

The chain has TRBV5-6 and TRBJ2-5; 11 nucleotides line up with TRBD1. Judging by the DNA end, TRBJ2-7 fits better; the J call may be wrong. Germline CDR1 reads SGHDT; CDR2 reads YYEEEE. The CDR3 length is 16 residues. The CDR3 is CASSNLGQGATYEQYF. The CDR3 DNA reads TGTGCCAGCAGCAACCTCGGACAGGGGGCAACCTACGAGCAGTACTTC.

The V and J genes are TRBV9 and TRBJ1-6, with D possibly TRBD1 on 5 matching bases. The CDR3 length is 13 residues. V lost 4 bases, J lost 10 bases, and 12 bases lay in between. The germline gives CDR1 SGDLS, CDR2 YYNGEE. The DNA for the CDR3 is TGTGCCAGCAGCCAAGCCAACAGGTCACCCCTCCACTTT. Residues: CASSQANRSPLHF.

In its sample, this clone was seen a few times. This chain joins TRBV7-2 and TRBJ2-3; 11 nucleotides align to TRBD1. The germline CDR1 and CDR2 sequences are SGHTA and FQGNSA. The junction had 4 bases not matched to a gene; V was cut back by 4 bases and J by 1 base. The CDR3 sequence is 16 residues long. As DNA, the CDR3 is TGTGCCAGCAGCTACGGGACAGGGGGTCGCACAGATACGCAGTATTTT. It specifies CASSYGTGGRTDTQYF.

This clone has a handful of counts. The rearrangement joins TRBV5-1 to TRBJ2-5, with a possible D match to TRBD1 (6 bases). The CDR3 covers 14 residues. The germline V and J ends were trimmed by 0 bases and 3 bases, with 9 bases remaining between them. Germline lookup yields CDR1 SGHRS and CDR2 YFSETQ. The CDR3 DNA follows: TGCGCCAGCAGCTTGGTGGGGGCGGAAGAGACCCAGTACTTC. Its protein is CASSLVGAEETQYF.

The V call is TRBV13, the J call TRBJ1-2, with no clear D. Trimming cost V 2 bases and J 2 bases, with 6 bases left between them. The CDR3 is 13 residues long. In germline, CDR1 is PRHDT, CDR2 FYEKMQ (reference sequence). In DNA, the CDR3 is TGTGCCAGCAGCTTATACACGAACTATGGCTACACCTTC. Residues: CASSLYTNYGYTF.

This sequence joins TRBV13 and TRBJ2-2; 14 bases are a match to TRBD2. Unmatched junction bases numbered 11, after V lost 5 bases and J lost 6 bases. Germline V gene lookup returns CDR1 PRHDT and CDR2 FYEKMQ (reference sequence). The CDR3 loop spans 18 amino acids. CDR3 sequence reads: CASSPETSGGASAGELFF. The CDR3 DNA sequence: TGTGCCAGCAGCCCGGAGACTAGCGGGGGGGCCTCAGCCGGGGAGCTGTTTTTT.

This chain connects TRBV5-8 to TRBJ1-1; TRBD1 might be the D (5 bases). The V end was cut by 7 bases, the J end by 7 bases, with 17 bases between. Germline V lookup: CDR1 SGHTS, CDR2 YDEGEE. This CDR3 is built from 13 residues. CDR3 in DNA: TGTGCCAGCGAATTGTACAATAGGGGTGAAGCTTTCTTT. It translates to CASELYNRGEAFF.

This chain links TRBV6-5 with TRBJ2-2; D may be TRBD2 (5 bases). CDR1 and CDR2 from the germline V gene are MNHEY and SVGAGI. V lost 0 bases and J lost 8, with 13 bases in between. This CDR3 is built from 15 residues. Here the CDR3 reads CASSYSWTPTGELFF. The CDR3 DNA reads as TGTGCCAGCAGTTACTCGTGGACTCCCACGGGGGAGCTGTTTTTT.

The gene calls are TRBV2 and TRBJ1-4; TRBD1 matches 9 bases. Germline trimming cut 2 bases from V and 8 bases from J; bases unmatched to any gene: 9. CDR1 SNHLY and CDR2 FYNNEI come from the germline V gene. This CDR3 has 16 amino acids. The CDR3: CASSEFGGQGGEKLFF. The CDR3 bases are TGTGCCAGCAGTGAATTTGGGGGACAGGGAGGAGAAAAACTGTTTTTT.